The 24 T cell receptor beta chains below were found in one sample sequenced in a study of OX40 agonist ivuxolimab in advanced cancers. Data came from immunoSEQ multiplex PCR; TCRdb stores just in-frame clones and leaves some out. The sample holds some 57,000 clones, around four fifths seen once. The specimen comprised CD4+ or CD8+ T cells sorted from blood, sampled in a trial of the OX40 agonist ivuxolimab. These receptors were taken from an adult with an advanced solid tumor such as melanoma, head and neck, liver or kidney cancer.

The rearrangement links TRBV11-1 to TRBJ1-5; D gene unclear. The CDR3 is 16 residues long. The germline V gene has CDR1 SGHAT and CDR2 FQDESV (reference sequence). The germline V and J ends were trimmed by 2 bases and 3 bases, with 14 bases remaining between them. CDR3 bases: TGTGCCAGCAGCTTACTTCCAATCGGATCCAATCAGCCCCAGCATTTT. Protein product: CASSLLPIGSNQPQHF.

The V call is TRBV11-3, the J call TRBJ1-2; 7 nucleotides match TRBD1. CDR3 length: 13 residues. J lost 8 bases, V lost 2 bases, and 5 bases had no gene match. Germline V gene lookup returns CDR1 SGHNT and CDR2 YENEEA. As DNA, the CDR3 is TGTGCCAGCAGCTTATTCCAGGGGGGCGGCTACACCTTC. Translation: CASSLFQGGGYTF.

This chain connects TRBV11-2 to TRBJ1-2, with a weak D call TRBD1 (5 bases). Germline CDR1 reads SGHAT; CDR2 reads FQNNGV. Trimming pared 5 bases from V and 8 bases from J, leaving 18 bases between. The CDR3 has 14 amino acids. CDR3 sequence reads: CASSIGGTSPGYTF. Here the CDR3 DNA reads TGTGCCAGCAGCATCGGAGGGACCTCGCCCGGCTACACCTTC.

This chain connects TRBV9 to TRBJ1-3; D remains unclear. The CDR3 is 15 amino acids. The germline V gene has CDR1 SGDLS and CDR2 YYNGEE. The V and J ends lost 0 bases and 1 base respectively, with 8 bases between them. The CDR3 loop is CASSVEAQSGNTIYF. CDR3 DNA sequence: TGTGCCAGCAGCGTAGAGGCACAGTCTGGAAACACCATATATTTT. The complete variable domain, with remaining parts taken from reference TRBV9 and TRBJ1-3, reads DSGVTQTPKHLITATGQRVTLRCSPRSGDLSVYWYQQSLDQGLQFLIQYYNGEERAKGNILERFSAQQFPDLHSELNLSSLELGDSALYFCASSVEAQSGNTIYFGEGSWLTVV.

The genes are TRBV9 and TRBJ2-5, with unresolved D. The CDR3 contains 14 residues. Germline V gene lookup returns CDR1 SGDLS and CDR2 YYNGEE. V lost 1 base to trimming and J lost 5 bases, with 12 bases between them. The CDR3 bases are TGTGCCAGCAGCGTACTCCCTACGACTGAGACCCAGTACTTC. It codes for CASSVLPTTETQYF.

The rearrangement uses TRBV7-2 and TRBJ1-1; no reliable D call. The CDR3 runs 13 residues. Germline assignment: CDR1 SGHTA and CDR2 FQGNSA. V lost 2 bases, J lost 0 bases, and 4 bases lay in between. For the CDR3, the DNA is TGTGCCAGCAGCTTAAGACTGAACACTGAAGCTTTCTTT. It codes for CASSLRLNTEAFF.

This chain joins TRBV2 and TRBJ1-3, with TRBD1 identical over 8 bases. V shed 7 bases, J shed 0 bases, and the junction held 11 bases outside the gene matches. Looked up from germline, CDR1 is SNHLY and CDR2 is FYNNEI. The CDR3 length is 17 residues. This chain's CDR3 is CASKGDLQGVSGNTIYF. The CDR3, as DNA: TGTGCCAGCAAGGGAGACCTACAGGGGGTCTCTGGAAACACCATATATTTT.

The genes are TRBV5-4 and TRBJ1-4; 8 nucleotides align to TRBD1. The V gene end was trimmed by 1 base and the J gene end by 7 bases; junction bases not matched to a gene: 6. Looked up from germline, CDR1 is SGHNT and CDR2 is YYREEE (reference sequence). The CDR3 is 15 amino acids. The CDR3: CASSLSGRGREKLFF. CDR3 coding DNA: TGTGCCAGCAGCTTGTCAGGCAGGGGGCGTGAAAAACTGTTTTTT. Using reference TRBV5-4 and TRBJ1-4 for the parts outside the CDR3, the full variable domain is ETGVTQSPTHLIKTRGQQVTLRCSSQSGHNTVSWYQQALGQGPQFIFQYYREEENGRGNFPPRFSGLQFPNYSSELNVNALELDDSALYLCASSLSGRGREKLFFGSGTQLSVL.

Points on this clone: Germline is not matched at one junction end, which may reflect a read error. The chain joins TRBV7-7 to TRBJ2-2; possible D gene TRBD1, 6 bases. Germline V lookup: CDR1 SSHAT, CDR2 FNYEAQ (reference sequence). The CDR3 totals 14 residues. This CDR3 is CASSAQGSNGELFF. CDR3 coding DNA: TGTGCTAGCAGCGCGCAGGGGTCGAACGGGGAGCTGTTTTTT. The full variable domain, completed using reference TRBV7-7 and TRBJ2-2, is GAGVSQSPRYKVTKRGQDVTLRCDPISSHATLYWYQQALGQGPEFLTYFNYEAQPDKSGLPSDRFSAERPEGSISTLTIQRTEQRDSAMYRCASSAQGSNGELFFGEGSRLTVL.

The J gene is TRBJ1-5, the V gene TRBV7-8; D is ambiguous. This CDR3 has 13 residues. V lost 3 bases and J lost 8, with 11 bases in between. The germline CDR1 and CDR2 sequences are SGHVS and FQNEAQ. Here the CDR3 reads CASSFAGSEPQHF. CDR3 sequence (DNA): TGTGCCAGCAGCTTTGCCGGGTCGGAGCCCCAGCATTTT.

The chain carries TRBV15 and TRBJ2-5; D is ambiguous. CDR3 length: 12 residues. Between the trimmed V and J ends, which lost 1 base and 5 bases, there was a span of 5 bases. Germline V gene data show CDR1 as LNHNV and CDR2 as YYDKDF (reference sequence). The CDR3 DNA follows: TGTGCCACCAGCAGAGGCGTGGAGACCCAGTACTTC. Translated, it gives CATSRGVETQYF.

This sequence joins TRBV27 and TRBJ2-1, with D possibly matching TRBD1 (6 bases). Per germline, CDR1 MNHEY and CDR2 SMNVEV (reference sequence). This CDR3 is 15 amino acids long. Trimming took 7 bases from V and 9 from J, leaving 22 bases between them. The CDR3 spells CASKNGDKAYGEQFF. For the CDR3, the DNA is TGTGCCAGCAAGAACGGGGACAAGGCCTATGGTGAGCAGTTCTTC.

Within the sample, this clone is medium-sized. This chain connects TRBV5-4 to TRBJ1-2, with unresolved D. The germline V gene has CDR1 SGHNT and CDR2 YYREEE (reference sequence). V lost 0 bases, J lost 0 bases, and 12 bases lay in between. This CDR3 is 16 amino acids long. CDR3 coding DNA: TGTGCCAGCAGCTTGGATTTGGAACGGGCTAACTATGGCTACACCTTC. Its translation: CASSLDLERANYGYTF.

The chain links TRBV15 to TRBJ1-2; the D is unclear. V gave up 0 bases and J gave up 3 bases, with 8 bases separating them. Germline values: CDR1 LNHNV, CDR2 YYDKDF (reference sequence). The CDR3 has 14 residues. This CDR3 reads CATSRDLSDYGYTF. The CDR3 nucleotides read TGTGCCACCAGCAGAGATCTTAGCGACTATGGCTACACCTTC.

V usage is TRBV27 and J usage is TRBJ2-3; 8 nucleotides agree with TRBD2. This CDR3 region has 15 residues. Germline V CDR1 and CDR2: MNHEY, SMNVEV (reference sequence). The V segment lost 7 bases and the J segment 1 base; nucleotides outside the gene matches: 7. CDR3 sequence: CASTPAGLGTDTQYF. The CDR3 DNA is TGTGCCAGCACCCCGGCGGGACTAGGCACAGATACGCAGTATTTT.

V gene TRBV28 combines with J gene TRBJ1-5; 10 bases are a match to TRBD1. The V segment lost 4 bases and the J segment 5 bases; nucleotides outside the gene matches: 2. The CDR3 consists of 14 residues. CDR1 is MDHEN and CDR2 is SYDVKM in the germline V gene. The CDR3 reads CASSSGQGDQPQHF. In DNA form, the CDR3 reads TGTGCCAGCAGTTCCGGACAGGGGGATCAGCCCCAGCATTTT.

The chain is built from TRBV9 and TRBJ1-5; maybe TRBD1 (5 bases). The CDR3 spans 15 residues. Germline V lookup: CDR1 SGDLS, CDR2 YYNGEE. V lost 6 bases to trimming and J lost 1 base, with 14 bases between them. The CDR3 is CASTREAGSNQPQHF. The CDR3 nucleotides are TGTGCCAGCACCAGGGAGGCAGGCAGCAATCAGCCCCAGCATTTT.

In DNA, the CDR3 is TGTGCCAGCAGCTCAAGGGATCTGAAGCAGTACTTC. Translating it yields CASSSRDLKQYF. V is TRBV7-9 and J is TRBJ2-7; D not resolved. The V gene lost 4 bases and the J gene lost 8 bases, with 12 bases spanning the gap. CDR3 length: 12 amino acids. Per the germline V gene, CDR1 is SEHNR and CDR2 is FQNEAQ (reference sequence).

The V and J genes are TRBV2 and TRBJ1-2; D might be TRBD1 (6 bases). Germline values: CDR1 SNHLY, CDR2 FYNNEI. CDR3 size: 15 residues. With 7 bases removed from V and 4 bases from J, the gap between germline ends came to 19 bases. In DNA, the CDR3 is TGTGCCAGCATAGGACAGACAGATAATCCCTATGGCTACACCTTC. Its protein product is CASIGQTDNPYGYTF. The full variable domain, with the rest looked up from reference TRBV2 and TRBJ1-2, is EPEVTQTPSHQVTQMGQEVILRCVPISNHLYFYWYRQILGQKVEFLVSFYNNEISEKSEIFDDQFSVERPDGSNFTLKIRSTKLEDSAMYFCASIGQTDNPYGYTFGSGTRLTVV.

This chain links TRBV7-9 with TRBJ2-7; the match to TRBD1 covers 7 bases. There are 16 residues in the CDR3. V was pared by 5 bases and J by 0 bases, with 10 bases of the junction left unmatched. Germline lookup yields CDR1 SEHNR and CDR2 FQNEAQ (reference sequence). The CDR3 region is CASSPPGGQSSYEQYF. In DNA, the CDR3 is TGTGCCAGCAGCCCCCCAGGGGGACAGAGCTCCTACGAGCAGTACTTC.

The genes are TRBV7-8 and TRBJ2-1; D call uncertain. Germline V CDR1 and CDR2: SGHVS, FQNEAQ. This CDR3 has 13 amino acids. V shed 5 bases and J shed 7 bases, with 12 bases lying between them. CDR3 residues: CASSPNLKNEQFF. For the CDR3, the DNA is TGTGCCAGCAGCCCAAACCTAAAGAATGAGCAGTTCTTC.

This clone has only one observation. This chain joins TRBV6-5 and TRBJ1-2, with 7 bases lining up with TRBD1. Germline V gene data show CDR1 as MNHEY and CDR2 as SVGAGI. The CDR3 consists of 15 residues. J gave up 2 bases and V 5 bases, and 8 bases lay outside the gene matches. The CDR3 coding sequence is TGTGCCAGCAGTAAAGAGCACAGGGGCAACTATGGCTACACCTTC. Amino acids: CASSKEHRGNYGYTF.

The CDR3 reads CASSQNTGGYGYTF. The CDR3, as DNA: TGTGCCAGCAGCCAAAATACAGGGGGCTATGGCTACACCTTC. The chain uses TRBV14 and TRBJ1-2, with 8 bases identical to TRBD1. Germline CDR1 and CDR2: SGHDN and FVKESK. The V gene end was trimmed by 2 bases and the J gene end by 4 bases; junction bases not matched to a gene: 3. This CDR3 is 14 amino acids long.

The chain carries TRBV9 and TRBJ1-6; D is ambiguous. CDR1 is SGDLS, CDR2 YYNGEE, per germline. The CDR3 is 13 amino acids. With 4 bases removed from V and 10 bases from J, the gap between germline ends came to 12 bases. In DNA form, the CDR3 reads TGTGCCAGCAGCATCGAGGGAGGGTCACCCCTCCACTTT. It translates to CASSIEGGSPLHF.